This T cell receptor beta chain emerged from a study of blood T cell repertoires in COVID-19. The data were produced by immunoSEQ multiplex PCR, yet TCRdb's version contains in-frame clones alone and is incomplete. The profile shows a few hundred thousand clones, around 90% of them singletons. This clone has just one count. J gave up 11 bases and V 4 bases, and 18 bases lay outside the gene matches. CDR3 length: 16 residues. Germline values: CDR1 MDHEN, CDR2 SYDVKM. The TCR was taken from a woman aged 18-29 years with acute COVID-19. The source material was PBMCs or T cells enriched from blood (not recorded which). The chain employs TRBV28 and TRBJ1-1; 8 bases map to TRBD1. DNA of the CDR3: TGTGCCAGCAGTTCATACAAACGAACTCGGGACAGGTCTGCTTTCTTT. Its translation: CASSSYKRTRDRSAFF.